This TCR beta chain originates from a study of brain T cells in children with intractable seizures. TCRdb's copy holds only in-frame clones and misses some; the assay was immunoSEQ multiplex PCR. The table lists about 340,000 clones, 93% of them singletons. Time point indicated: blood from clinic visit 5 months post-surgery; TSC patient then seizure free. Per the germline V gene, CDR1 is SGDLS and CDR2 is YYNGEE. This CDR3 contains 17 residues. V was pared by 0 bases and J by 3 bases, with 6 bases of the junction left unmatched. The J gene is TRBJ2-1, the V gene TRBV9; 10 bases are a match to TRBD2. The sequencing used peripheral blood, collected 4 to 6 months after surgery. The sequence was obtained from a boy less than two years old with tuberous sclerosis and intractable seizures. The CDR3 nucleotides read TGTGCCAGCAGCGTAGACGGGCTAGCGGGAGACTACAATGAGCAGTTCTTC. Translated: CASSVDGLAGDYNEQFF.